These 13 T cell receptor beta chains were sequenced from one sample in a study of regulatory T cells in long-lasting Graves disease. The sample's time point: persistent/refractory GD, antithyroid drugs over 5 years with positive TRAb. After RNA was extracted from PBMCs, the TCR library was made from it. TCR beta libraries were built with iRepertoire HTBI primers and Arm-PCR of CDR3 regions. Via MiXCR, TCRdb re-called the multiplex PCR reads, giving one row per CDR3 protein. This sample has a few hundred thousand distinct CDR3 sequences; around 22% occur once, and the top ten carry about 26%. The sample here was peripheral blood mononuclear cells (PBMCs), taken when the disease was refractory, from a patient treated with antithyroid drugs. The receptors here all came from a female donor with Graves disease.

This clonotype was detected a few times. The DNA for the CDR3 is TGTGCCAGCAGTTTCAAAGGACAGGGTCCCTACGAGCAGTACTTC. Translated, it gives CASSFKGQGPYEQYF. The chain links TRBV27 to TRBJ2-7; 8 positions agree with TRBD1. Trimming cost V 3 bases and J 2 bases; bases outside gene matches: 6. This CDR3 contains 15 residues. CDR1 and CDR2 from the germline V gene are MNHEY and SMNVEV (reference sequence).

This clonotype appeared a few times. The chain carries TRBV11-3 and TRBJ2-5; no clear D gene. The germline CDR1 and CDR2 sequences are SGHNT and YENEEA. The CDR3 spans 13 residues. V was cut by 3 bases and J by 5 bases, with 10 bases left in between. The CDR3, as DNA: TGTGCCAGCAGCTTTAGCCCCGGGGAGACCCAGTACTTC. Translated: CASSFSPGETQYF.

Concerning this clonotype: In this CDR3 the conserved last residue, phenylalanine or tryptophan, is missing, so a read error is likely. V gene TRBV24-1 combines with J gene TRBJ2-1; tentatively, D is TRBD2 (6 bases). Germline V CDR1 and CDR2: KGHDR, SFDVKD. The length of the CDR3 is 14 residues. V lost 4 bases, J lost 6 bases, and 12 bases lay in between. DNA of the CDR3: TGTGCCACCAGTGAGCCGGGAGTGGGCAATGAGCAGTTCTCC. It specifies CATSEPGVGNEQFS.

V gene TRBV20-1 combines with J gene TRBJ1-6; 8 bases are a match to TRBD1. The germline CDR1 and CDR2 sequences are DFQATT and SNEGSKA (reference sequence). V shed 0 bases, J shed 8 bases, and the junction held 9 bases outside the gene matches. This CDR3 is 16 amino acids long. The CDR3: CSARDLGQGGDSPLHF. The DNA of the CDR3 is TGCAGTGCTAGAGATCTCGGACAGGGTGGCGATTCACCCCTCCACTTT.

V gene TRBV19 combines with J gene TRBJ2-7; 8 bases map to TRBD1. J was trimmed by 2 bases and V by 3 bases; bases with no gene match: 21. Germline V lookup: CDR1 LNHDA, CDR2 SQIVND (reference sequence). The length of the CDR3 is 20 residues. The CDR3 bases are TGTGCCAGTAGTATCGTGGGTACTGGCAGGGGGCTTACGCTACCCTACGAGCAGTACTTC. Amino acids: CASSIVGTGRGLTLPYEQYF.

This clonotype appeared a few times. The junction departs from the called germline gene at one end, perhaps through a read error. The V gene is TRBV11-2, the J gene TRBJ2-3; D not resolved. The CDR3 has 15 amino acids. From germline, CDR1 is SGHAT and CDR2 FQNNGV. The CDR3 here is CASSLELIPANTQYF. The CDR3 coding sequence is TGTGCCAGCAGCCTAGAGCTCATCCCCGCAAATACGCAGTATTTT. Full variable domain (rest looked up from reference TRBV11-2 and TRBJ2-3): EAGVAQSPRYKIIEKRQSVAFWCNPISGHATLYWYQQILGQGPKLLIQFQNNGVVDDSQLPKDRFSAERLKGVDSTLKIQPAKLEDSAVYLCASSLELIPANTQYFGPGTRLTVL.

This clonotype was observed a handful of times. The chain combines TRBV6-1 with TRBJ2-5; 7 nucleotides align to TRBD2. Losses at the gene ends were 7 bases for V and 4 bases for J; bases not matched to a gene: 9. The CDR3 has 14 residues. Germline loops: CDR1 MNHNS, CDR2 SASEGT. The CDR3 sequence is CASNVGEGRETQYF. The CDR3 region has the DNA TGTGCCAGCAATGTAGGGGAGGGAAGAGAGACCCAGTACTTC.

The gene calls are TRBV28 and TRBJ2-7; D ambiguous. The ends were cut back, 7 bases at V and 3 bases at J, with 7 bases in the middle. Germline V gene data show CDR1 as MDHEN and CDR2 as SYDVKM. The CDR3 consists of 11 residues. This CDR3 reads CASTLNYEQYF. The CDR3, as DNA: TGTGCCAGCACCTTAAACTACGAGCAGTACTTC. The variable domain in full, with the rest retrieved from reference TRBV28 and TRBJ2-7, is DVKVTQSSRYLVKRTGEKVFLECVQDMDHENMFWYRQDPGLGLRLIYFSYDVKMKEKGDIPEGYSVSREKKERFSLILESASTNQTSMYLCASTLNYEQYFGPGTRLTVT.

This clonotype was found a few times. This rearrangement joins TRBV19 to TRBJ1-5; no definite D call. The germline gives CDR1 LNHDA, CDR2 SQIVND (reference sequence). The ends were cut back, 7 bases at V and 0 bases at J, with 10 bases in the middle. This CDR3 contains 14 residues. Here the CDR3 reads CASTRSNSNQPQHF. For the CDR3, the DNA is TGTGCCAGTACCCGCAGTAATAGCAATCAGCCCCAGCATTTT.

The table lists this clonotype with a few counts. This chain joins TRBV5-1 and TRBJ2-3; perhaps TRBD2 as D (5 bases). CDR3 length equals 15 residues. The germline V gene encodes CDR1 SGHRS and CDR2 YFSETQ. Trimming cost V 0 bases and J 5 bases, with 13 bases left between them. CDR3 coding DNA: TGCGCCAGCAGCTTGGCGTTAGGAGGTGGAGATACGCAGTATTTT. It yields the protein CASSLALGGGDTQYF.

V usage is TRBV3-1 and J usage is TRBJ1-3, with a weak D call TRBD1 (5 bases). The germline gives CDR1 LGHDT, CDR2 YNNKEL (reference sequence). The CDR3 has 13 residues. Trimming took 8 bases from V and 4 from J, leaving 12 bases between them. The CDR3 nucleotides read TGTGCCAGCCAGGGTTTAAAAGGAAACACCATATATTTT. The encoded protein is CASQGLKGNTIYF.

This chain connects TRBV29-1 to TRBJ2-7; the D gene is possibly TRBD1 (5 bases). Trimming removed 3 bases from V and 1 base from J, with 7 bases in between. Germline CDR1 is SQVTM and CDR2 is ANQGSEA. The CDR3 is 12 amino acids. CDR3 DNA: TGCAGCGTTGATCAGGGTTCCTACGAGCAGTACTTC. Translation: CSVDQGSYEQYF.

This clonotype was seen many times. The gene calls are TRBV11-1 and TRBJ1-2; tentative D call: TRBD1 (5 bases). Per the germline V gene, CDR1 is SGHAT and CDR2 is FQDESV (reference sequence). Deletions cut 3 bases from V and 4 bases from J, with 15 bases between. The CDR3 covers 15 residues. As DNA, the CDR3 is TGTGCCAGCAGCTTCGGGACGGCGGCTGCCTATGGCTACACCTTC. It encodes CASSFGTAAAYGYTF.